This entry concerns a single TCR beta chain. The antigen remains undetermined. These data belong to a study of T cell responses to AZD1222 COVID-19 vaccine. Overall study context: Second-dose timings of about 4 or about 12 weeks were pooled.

Findings and limits, study-wide: Seropositive AZD1222 recipients at baseline numbered only five or six. As reported, nearly half of all spike-specific TCRs target variant regions that are unmutated. There were mostly white British donors and more females than males, and clonal diversity was possibly underestimated.

Measured with immunoSEQ multiplex PCR; TCRdb has only the in-frame clones, and not every one. The table shows around 140,000 clones, with 90% occurring only once. Germline V gene lookup returns CDR1 MDHEN and CDR2 SYDVKM. The CDR3 runs to 14 residues. The V end was cut by 2 bases, the J end by 2 bases, with 10 bases between. The V gene is TRBV28, the J gene TRBJ2-7; a possible D gene is TRBD1 (6 bases). The clonotype comes from an adult in good health. Sequenced here: peripheral blood, sampled on day 0 of AZD1222 vaccination. Written as DNA, the CDR3 is TGTGCCAGCAGTTTAGGACAGACTGCCTACGAGCAGTACTTC. Translation: CASSLGQTAYEQYF.